Below are 29 T cell receptor beta chains sequenced from a single sample in a study of blood T cell repertoires in COVID-19. The data were produced by immunoSEQ multiplex PCR, yet TCRdb's version contains in-frame clones alone and is incomplete. The table lists some 150,000 clones, 65% to 90% of them singletons, with roughly 3.3% in the top ten. Specimen: peripheral blood. The receptors shown here come from a man between 70 and 80 years old with acute or convalescent COVID-19.

This clone came up once. The J gene is TRBJ2-5, the V gene TRBV5-1; 9 positions match TRBD2. The CDR3 has 16 residues. Germline V CDR1 and CDR2: SGHRS, YFSETQ. V shed 3 bases and J 5 bases; nucleotides not matched to a gene: 11. The CDR3 spells CASSSTPSGDRETQYF. DNA of the CDR3: TGCGCCAGCAGCTCCACCCCTAGCGGGGATAGGGAGACCCAGTACTTC.

This chain uses TRBV30 with TRBJ2-3; a possible D gene is TRBD2 (6 bases). The CDR3 totals 14 residues. Between the trimmed V and J ends, which lost 5 bases and 0 bases, there was a span of 12 bases. Germline CDR1 and CDR2: GTSNPN and SVGIG (reference sequence). Here the CDR3 DNA reads TGTGCCTGGGGGGCGGGATTCAGCACAGATACGCAGTATTTT. It is translated as CAWGAGFSTDTQYF. Combining the CDR3 with reference TRBV30 and TRBJ2-3 gives the whole variable domain SQTIHQWPATLVQPVGSPLSLECTVEGTSNPNLYWYRQAAGRGLQLLFYSVGIGQISSEVPQNLSASRPQDRQFILSSKKLLLSDSGFYLCAWGAGFSTDTQYFGPGTRLTVL.

This clone was observed a few times. This chain links TRBV19 with TRBJ1-4; TRBD1 matches 7 bases. Unmatched junction bases numbered 4, after V lost 4 bases and J lost 5 bases. Germline CDR1 LNHDA, CDR2 SQIVND (reference sequence). CDR3 length: 14 residues. The CDR3 coding sequence is TGTGCCAGTAGTAAGAGACAGGGCAATGAAAAACTGTTTTTT. It yields the protein CASSKRQGNEKLFF.

The gene calls are TRBV16 and TRBJ2-7, with a weak D call TRBD1 (5 bases). CDR3 length: 13 residues. The V gene's germline CDR1 is KGHSY and CDR2 FQNENV. Between the trimmed V and J ends, which lost 4 bases and 6 bases, there was a span of 13 bases. CDR3 bases: TGTGCCAGCAGCCCCAATCGACAGTCCGAGCAGTACTTC. It specifies CASSPNRQSEQYF.

This rearrangement joins TRBV18 to TRBJ2-7; 7 bases map to TRBD2. V lost 0 bases and J lost 2; bases outside the gene matches: 7. Germline V gives CDR1 KGHSH, CDR2 LQKENI. There are 16 residues in the CDR3. CDR3 sequence reads: CASSPPKGLSTYEQYF. The DNA for the CDR3 is TGTGCCAGCTCACCACCGAAGGGACTATCCACCTACGAGCAGTACTTC.

The V and J genes are TRBV6-5 and TRBJ1-1, with 8 nucleotides matching TRBD1. The V gene's germline CDR1 is MNHEY and CDR2 SVGAGI. The CDR3 loop spans 14 amino acids. The V gene end was trimmed by 7 bases and the J gene end by 2 bases; junction bases not matched to a gene: 6. CDR3 loop: CASNGDRFNTEAFF. The CDR3 DNA is TGTGCCAGCAACGGGGACAGGTTTAACACTGAAGCTTTCTTT.

The chain joins TRBV20-1 to TRBJ2-6; 7 positions agree with TRBD1. The V gene's germline CDR1 is DFQATT and CDR2 SNEGSKA (reference sequence). J lost 0 bases, V lost 4 bases, and 3 bases had no gene match. This CDR3 region has 15 residues. CDR3 sequence (DNA): TGCAGTGCTACTGACAGGGCCTCTGGGGCCAACGTCCTGACTTTC. Protein: CSATDRASGANVLTF.

This clone was seen only a few times. The CDR3 coding sequence is TGTGCCAGCAGCTTAGCATCCGGGACAAGCAATCAGCCCCAGCATTTT. It specifies CASSLASGTSNQPQHF. The chain couples TRBV7-8 to TRBJ1-5, with D perhaps TRBD1 (6 bases). Germline CDR1 SGHVS, CDR2 FQNEAQ. This CDR3 is built from 16 residues. Trimming cost V 0 bases and J 1 base, with 10 bases left between them. The full variable domain, with the rest looked up from reference TRBV7-8 and TRBJ1-5, is GAGVSQSPRYKVAKRGQDVALRCDPISGHVSLFWYQQALGQGPEFLTYFQNEAQLDKSGLPSDRFFAERPEGSVSTLKIQRTQQEDSAVYLCASSLASGTSNQPQHFGDGTRLSIL.

Points on this clone: One end of the junction is discordant with germline, which a read error may explain. The chain uses TRBV7-7 and TRBJ2-3; 13 bases agree with TRBD2. Per the germline V gene, CDR1 is SSHAT and CDR2 is FNYEAQ (reference sequence). The CDR3 contains 16 residues. The CDR3 coding sequence is TGTGCTAGCAGCTCCGGACTAGCGGGAGGCACAGATACGCAGTATTTT. Translated, it gives CASSSGLAGGTDTQYF.

The chain has TRBV27 and TRBJ1-5, with D unclear. V lost 2 bases and J lost 7, with 12 bases in between. There are 14 residues in the CDR3. The V gene's germline CDR1 is MNHEY and CDR2 SMNVEV (reference sequence). CDR3 DNA sequence: TGTGCCAGCAGTTTAAAGCCGTCGGGGCAGCCCCAGCATTTT. It specifies CASSLKPSGQPQHF.

As concerns this clone: The same CDR3 also results from other DNA sequences found in this sample. J is TRBJ1-2 and V is TRBV9, with D perhaps matching TRBD1 (5 bases). Per the germline V gene, CDR1 is SGDLS and CDR2 is YYNGEE. Trimming removed 0 bases from V and 2 bases from J, with 11 bases in between. This CDR3 comprises 15 residues. In nucleotides, the CDR3 is TGTGCCAGCAGCGTAGGGGGCAGGGCCAACTATGGCTACACCTTC. This encodes CASSVGGRANYGYTF.

This chain uses TRBV7-8 with TRBJ2-2, with TRBD2 matching over 11 bases. Germline CDR1 SGHVS, CDR2 FQNEAQ. This CDR3 contains 18 residues. The J segment lost 4 bases and the V segment lost 5 bases, leaving 12 bases of the junction unmatched. CDR3 loop: CASSLVTSGTPGTGELFF. CDR3 nucleotides: TGTGCCAGCAGCCTTGTGACTAGCGGGACTCCGGGCACCGGGGAGCTGTTTTTT.

The rearrangement uses TRBV7-8 and TRBJ2-1; the D gene is possibly TRBD1 (6 bases). Germline loops: CDR1 SGHVS, CDR2 FQNEAQ. This CDR3 spans 13 amino acids. V was pared by 3 bases and J by 8 bases, with 11 bases between. The CDR3 region is CASSFTGFHEQFF. The CDR3 nucleotides are TGTGCCAGCAGCTTCACAGGGTTCCATGAGCAGTTCTTC.

This clone appeared a single time. The V call is TRBV30, the J call TRBJ2-3, with 7 bases matching TRBD1. This CDR3 spans 13 amino acids. The germline gives CDR1 GTSNPN, CDR2 SVGIG (reference sequence). V dropped 0 bases and J dropped 4; count of bases not matched to a gene: 1. The CDR3 DNA sequence: TGTGCCTGGAGTGTACAGGGGTCAGATACGCAGTATTTT. As protein: CAWSVQGSDTQYF.

This clone was seen just once. This chain connects TRBV20-1 to TRBJ1-2, with unresolved D. The V end lost 3 bases, the J end lost 1 base, and 9 bases lay between the germline ends. The CDR3 is 13 residues long. CDR1 is DFQATT, CDR2 SNEGSKA, per germline (reference sequence). The CDR3 sequence is CSASAGFNYGYTF. The CDR3 DNA reads as TGCAGTGCTAGTGCAGGTTTTAACTATGGCTACACCTTC.

V gene TRBV11-3 combines with J gene TRBJ1-1; D unclear. Germline V gene sequence: CDR1 SGHNT, CDR2 YENEEA. V was shortened by 1 base and J by 3 bases, with 6 bases between the two germline ends. The CDR3 is made up of 13 amino acids. The CDR3 is CASSLGADTEAFF. CDR3 coding DNA: TGTGCCAGCAGCTTAGGGGCTGACACTGAAGCTTTCTTT.

The chain has TRBV7-2 and TRBJ1-1; D is uncertain. Germline values: CDR1 SGHTA, CDR2 FQGNSA. V lost 1 base, J lost 1 base, and 7 bases lay in between. This CDR3 region has 14 residues. The CDR3 coding sequence is TGTGCCAGCAGCTTAGACCAAGCGAACACTGAAGCTTTCTTT. Its translation is CASSLDQANTEAFF. The complete variable domain, with remaining parts taken from reference TRBV7-2 and TRBJ1-1, reads GAGVSQSPSNKVTEKGKDVELRCDPISGHTALYWYRQSLGQGLEFLIYFQGNSAPDKSGLPSDRFSAERTGGSVSTLTIQRTQQEDSAVYLCASSLDQANTEAFFGQGTRLTVV.

This rearrangement joins TRBV6-5 to TRBJ2-7; 7 nucleotides match TRBD1. Looked up from germline, CDR1 is MNHEY and CDR2 is SVGAGI. Trimming took 6 bases from V and 0 from J; bases not matched to a gene: 8. CDR3 size: 15 residues. CDR3 in DNA: TGTGCCAGCAGAACCACAGGGGACAACTCCTACGAGCAGTACTTC. This encodes CASRTTGDNSYEQYF.

The J gene is TRBJ1-1, the V gene TRBV7-9; 7 bases map to TRBD1. Germline V gives CDR1 SEHNR, CDR2 FQNEAQ (reference sequence). V shed 5 bases, J shed 2 bases, and the junction held 8 bases outside the gene matches. CDR3 length: 15 residues. CDR3 protein: CASSTTGDRNTEAFF. The CDR3 DNA reads as TGTGCCAGCAGCACAACAGGGGATCGAAACACTGAAGCTTTCTTT.

This chain joins TRBV10-2 and TRBJ2-2; 10 bases line up with TRBD1. Trimming took 3 bases from V and 5 from J; bases not matched to a gene: 9. The germline V gene has CDR1 WSHSY and CDR2 SAAADI. The CDR3 consists of 17 residues. In nucleotides, the CDR3 is TGCGCCAGCAGTGAAGGGACAGGGGATTTGGGGACCGGGGAGCTGTTTTTT. This codes for CASSEGTGDLGTGELFF.

The CDR3 coding sequence is TGTGCCAGCAGCGTGACAGGGGGGAAAGAGACCCAGTACTTC. This codes for CASSVTGGKETQYF. The rearrangement uses TRBV9 and TRBJ2-5, with 9 nucleotides matching TRBD1. Germline CDR1 SGDLS, CDR2 YYNGEE. This CDR3 has 14 amino acids. V lost 2 bases to trimming and J lost 3 bases; unmatched junction nucleotides: 2.

V is TRBV4-2 and J is TRBJ2-7; a possible D gene is TRBD2 (7 bases). Germline values: CDR1 LGHNA, CDR2 YNFKEQ. The V gene lost 3 bases and the J gene lost 0 bases, with 15 bases spanning the gap. The CDR3 sequence is 16 residues long. The CDR3 region is CASSQTEGGDSYEQYF. CDR3 nucleotides: TGTGCCAGCAGCCAGACTGAGGGGGGGGACTCCTACGAGCAGTACTTC.

The chain carries TRBV5-4 and TRBJ2-1, with TRBD2 matching over 11 bases. V was pared by 0 bases and J by 7 bases, with 3 bases of the junction left unmatched. Germline-derived CDR1 and CDR2 are SGHNT and YYREEE (reference sequence). The CDR3 is made up of 15 amino acids. In DNA form, the CDR3 reads TGTGCCAGCAGCTTGGGTAGCGGGAGGGGAAATGAGCAGTTCTTC. This encodes CASSLGSGRGNEQFF.

The gene calls are TRBV28 and TRBJ1-4, with TRBD1 matching 10 bases. Germline CDR1 reads MDHEN; CDR2 reads SYDVKM. J was trimmed by 8 bases and V by 2 bases; bases with no gene match: 5. This CDR3 spans 15 amino acids. Written as DNA, the CDR3 is TGTGCCAGCAGTTTACGTGGACAGGGGGACGAAAAACTGTTTTTT. Amino acid sequence: CASSLRGQGDEKLFF.

This chain links TRBV18 with TRBJ2-2; weak D call: TRBD1 (6 bases). Trimming shortened V by 3 bases and J by 3 bases, and 11 bases separated the two germline ends. Germline V gene lookup returns CDR1 KGHSH and CDR2 LQKENI. The length of the CDR3 is 15 residues. The CDR3 here is CASSPETGDTGELFF. CDR3 DNA: TGTGCCAGCTCACCTGAGACAGGCGACACCGGGGAGCTGTTTTTT. Full variable domain (missing parts from reference TRBV18 and TRBJ2-2): NAGVMQNPRHLVRRRGQEARLRCSPMKGHSHVYWYRQLPEEGLKFMVYLQKENIIDESGMPKERFSAEFPKEGPSILRIQQVVRGDSAAYFCASSPETGDTGELFFGEGSRLTVL.

V gene TRBV28 combines with J gene TRBJ2-2, with D unclear. In germline, CDR1 is MDHEN, CDR2 SYDVKM. The V and J ends lost 4 bases and 0 bases respectively, with 9 bases between them. The CDR3 runs to 15 residues. The CDR3 region has the DNA TGTGCCAGCAGTTCAAGGAGCGCGAACACCGGGGAGCTGTTTTTT. It yields the protein CASSSRSANTGELFF.

This chain uses TRBV6-6 with TRBJ2-7; 12 bases align to TRBD2. CDR1 is MNHNY, CDR2 SVGAGI, per germline (reference sequence). V was pared by 5 bases and J by 0 bases, with 8 bases of the junction left unmatched. The CDR3 has 17 amino acids. Written as DNA, the CDR3 is TGTGCCAGCAGTCGGACTAGCGGGAAAGCCTTCTCCTACGAGCAGTACTTC. Amino acids: CASSRTSGKAFSYEQYF.

The CDR3 sequence is CSASTVPGLAGGAYNEQFF. The DNA for the CDR3 is TGCAGTGCTAGTACAGTCCCGGGACTAGCGGGAGGGGCCTACAATGAGCAGTTCTTC. The chain has TRBV20-1 and TRBJ2-1; 16 positions agree with TRBD2. Germline V lookup: CDR1 DFQATT, CDR2 SNEGSKA (reference sequence). Trimming cost V 3 bases and J 2 bases; bases outside gene matches: 10. The CDR3 sequence is 19 residues long.

This chain uses TRBV19 with TRBJ2-7; TRBD2 might be the D (5 bases). This CDR3 has 16 amino acids. V lost 6 bases and J 0 bases, leaving 18 bases between the germline ends. Per the germline V gene, CDR1 is LNHDA and CDR2 is SQIVND (reference sequence). The CDR3 sequence: CASREFGSSLSYEQYF. CDR3 nucleotide sequence: TGTGCCAGTAGGGAATTTGGGAGCTCCCTCTCCTACGAGCAGTACTTC.